This TCR beta chain stems from a study of tumor-infiltrating lymphocytes in primary liver carcinoma. Study-level background: Staging placed the tumors at T1-T3 N0M0, and they measured roughly 4.2 to 10 cm across.

Co-extraction of RNA and DNA was performed on about 19-32 mg of unsorted bulk tissue. All tumor samples contained more than 80% viable tumor cells. TCR beta cDNA was made from 450 to 600 ng total RNA with a constant-region primer. Three nested multiplex PCR rounds of slightly modified ARM-PCR generated TCR beta libraries. The study ran its first two PCR rounds for approximately 10 cycles each, using TRBV1-TRBV30 forward primers and a C-beta reverse primer. One entry per CDR3 protein results from TCRdb running MiXCR on the multiplex PCR reads. The top ten clones hold less than 20% of a sample with about 190,000 distinct CDR3 sequences, 85% of them seen once. About this clonotype: It is likely a read error, because the conserved phenylalanine at the end of the CDR3 is missing. The DNA is left out, because the CDR3 cannot be placed on it with certainty; the CDR3 is given as TCRdb lists it.

From its first to its last residue, the CDR3 has 12 amino acids. Germline V CDR1 and CDR2: SGHAT, FQNNGV. This chain links TRBV11-2 with TRBJ2-7; the table's TRBD1 call for D was not verified on the DNA. The sequence derives from a man aged 40-49 years with primary liver carcinoma and hepatitis B virus infection. The sequenced sample was tumor tissue from primary liver carcinoma. The chain's CDR3 is CASSPGGYEQYY.